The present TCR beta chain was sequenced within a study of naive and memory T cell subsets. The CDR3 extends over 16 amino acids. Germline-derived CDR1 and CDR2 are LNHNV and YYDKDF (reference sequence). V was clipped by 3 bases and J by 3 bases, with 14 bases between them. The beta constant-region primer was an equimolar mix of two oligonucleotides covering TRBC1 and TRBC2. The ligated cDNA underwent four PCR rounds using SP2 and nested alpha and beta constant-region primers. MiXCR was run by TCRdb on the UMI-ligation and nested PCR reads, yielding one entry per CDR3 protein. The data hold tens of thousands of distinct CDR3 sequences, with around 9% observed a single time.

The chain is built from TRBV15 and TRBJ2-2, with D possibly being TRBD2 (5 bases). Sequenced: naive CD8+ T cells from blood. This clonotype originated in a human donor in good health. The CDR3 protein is CATSSPTRPHTGELFF. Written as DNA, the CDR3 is TGTGCCACCAGCAGCCCCACTAGGCCTCACACCGGGGAGCTGTTTTTT.